This is a list of T cell receptor beta chains from one sample in a study of neurological immune-mediated disorders. A single record per CDR3 protein comes from TCRdb applying MiXCR to the 5' RACE reads. Of tens of thousands of distinct CDR3 sequences listed, about 13% are singletons. Sequencing was carried out using PBMCs. Receptors originate from a woman between 55 and 75 years old with HTLV-1-associated myelopathy (HAM/TSP). Both conserved end residues are part of each CDR3. D genes are given only for firm matches. Some rows mark clone size as missing; the rest say once, few, many or name a class of expanded clone.

d_gene	j_gene	len	abundance	v_gene	CDR3aa	CDR3nt
-	TRBJ2-5	15	many	TRBV18	CASSPLVAGQETQYF	TGTGCCAGCTCACCCCTGGTGGCGGGCCAAGAGACCCAGTACTTC
-	TRBJ1-2	14	once	TRBV12-2	CASRLGTGNYGYTF	TGTGCAAGTCGCCTGGGGACAGGGAACTATGGCTACACCTTC
-	TRBJ2-3	15	many	TRBV5-1	CASSLQGPDTDTQYF	TGCGCCAGCAGCTTGCAGGGGCCCGACACAGATACGCAGTATTTT
TRBD1	TRBJ1-3	15	many	TRBV7-9	CASSPRQGAGNTIYF	TGTGCCAGCAGCCCCCGACAGGGGGCTGGAAACACCATATATTTT
TRBD2	TRBJ2-2	14	many	TRBV6-5	CASSYAGGTGELFF	TGTGCCAGCAGTTACGCGGGGGGGACCGGGGAGCTGTTTTTT
-	TRBJ2-7	15	many	TRBV3-1	CASSHGGDSAYEQYF	TGTGCCAGCAGCCACGGCGGGGATTCAGCCTACGAGCAGTACTTC
-	TRBJ1-6	16	-	TRBV18	CVSSPRQLDVDSPLHF	TGTGTCAGCTCACCACGACAGTTGGATGTGGATTCACCCCTCCACTTT
-	TRBJ1-6	16	many	TRBV20-1	CSVRGRGERGNSPLHF	TGCAGTGTCCGAGGTCGGGGGGAAAGGGGAAATTCACCCCTCCACTTT
TRBD2	TRBJ2-3	15	-	TRBV20-1	CSARVSGVGTDTQYF	TGCAGTGCTAGAGTGAGCGGGGTGGGCACAGATACGCAGTATTTT
-	TRBJ1-5	14	medium-sized	TRBV3-1	CASSQATGLQPQHF	TGTGCCAGCAGCCAAGCCACCGGTTTGCAGCCCCAGCATTTT
-	TRBJ2-7	15	many	TRBV6-5	CASSTIVGTRYEQYF	TGTGCCAGCAGTACCATAGTAGGCACCCGCTACGAGCAGTACTTC
-	TRBJ2-3	14	many	TRBV7-8	CASSLAPQADTQYF	TGTGCCAGCAGCTTAGCTCCCCAAGCGGATACGCAGTATTTT
-	TRBJ2-1	15	many	TRBV20-1	CSAIRGASVWDEQFF	TGCAGTGCCATTAGAGGAGCTAGCGTATGGGATGAGCAGTTCTTC
-	TRBJ2-2	14	many	TRBV5-1	CASSLGTPTGELFF	TGCGCCAGCAGCTTGGGGACGCCCACCGGGGAGCTGTTTTTT
-	TRBJ2-7	18	medium-sized	TRBV20-1	CSARPAPSDRGMIYEQYF	TGCAGTGCTAGGCCAGCCCCCAGTGACCGAGGAATGATCTACGAGCAGTACTTC
TRBD1	TRBJ1-1	15	many	TRBV5-1	CASRLIGQGGTEAFF	TGCGCCAGCAGACTGATCGGACAGGGCGGGACTGAAGCTTTCTTT
TRBD2	TRBJ2-7	15	many	TRBV10-1	CASSEGLARSYEQYF	TGCGCCAGCAGTGAAGGACTAGCGCGTTCCTACGAGCAGTACTTC
-	TRBJ2-1	12	many	TRBV20-1	CSARDEGSEQFF	TGCAGTGCTAGAGATGAGGGGAGTGAGCAGTTCTTC
TRBD2	TRBJ2-3	15	-	TRBV20-1	CSASPPSGDTDTQYF	TGCAGTGCTAGCCCACCTAGCGGGGACACAGATACGCAGTATTTT
-	TRBJ1-2	18	many	TRBV7-2	CASSSRDAFGGLSYGYTF	TGTGCCAGCAGCTCCCGCGATGCCTTCGGGGGACTCAGCTATGGCTACACCTTC
-	TRBJ2-7	17	many	TRBV5-1	CASSLSAGFLSGYEQYF	TGCGCCAGCAGCTTGTCGGCGGGCTTCCTCAGTGGGTACGAGCAGTACTTC
TRBD1	TRBJ1-5	14	many	TRBV7-2	CASSLGQGNQPQHF	TGTGCCAGCAGCCTGGGACAGGGGAATCAGCCCCAGCATTTT
TRBD2	TRBJ2-1	15	many	TRBV20-1	CSARDTSGPPTLQFF	TGCAGTGCTAGAGACACTAGCGGGCCCCCGACCCTGCAGTTCTTC
-	TRBJ1-2	13	many	TRBV7-9	CASSPRQIYGYTF	TGTGCCAGCAGCCCAAGACAGATATATGGCTACACCTTC
TRBD2	TRBJ2-5	13	many	TRBV20-1	CSAKSSGSETQYF	TGCAGTGCTAAGTCTAGCGGGAGCGAGACCCAGTACTTC
TRBD1	TRBJ1-1	18	-	TRBV25-1	CASRGTGTGENLGTEAFF	TGTGCCAGCAGAGGGACCGGGACAGGGGAGAATCTGGGCACTGAAGCCTTTTTT
TRBD2	TRBJ2-1	18	few	TRBV11-3	CASSLGVSGGRSYNEQFF	TGTGCCAGCAGCTTAGGAGTTAGCGGGGGGCGTTCCTACAATGAGCAGTTCTTC
-	TRBJ2-3	13	many	TRBV7-2	CASSGGYTDTQYF	TGTGCCAGCAGCGGGGGGTACACAGATACGCAGTATTTT
-	TRBJ2-7	15	many	TRBV5-1	CASSIGPSGSYEQYF	TGCGCCAGCAGCATCGGACCTTCGGGCTCCTACGAGCAGTACTTC
TRBD1	TRBJ1-1	15	-	TRBV5-1	CASSTTGTGDTEAFF	TGCGCCAGCAGCACCACCGGGACAGGGGACACTGAAGCTTTCTTT
TRBD2	TRBJ2-3	16	many	TRBV6-5	CASRALSGGSTDTQYF	TGTGCCAGCAGGGCCCTTAGCGGGGGTAGCACAGATACGCAGTATTTT
TRBD1	TRBJ1-1	12	many	TRBV5-1	CASSGDSTEAFF	TGCGCCAGCAGCGGGGACAGCACTGAAGCTTTCTTT
-	TRBJ1-4	15	many	TRBV5-1	CASSLRAGRSEKLFF	TGCGCCAGCAGCTTGAGGGCAGGGCGGAGTGAAAAACTGTTTTTT
-	TRBJ2-7	14	many	TRBV5-6	CASSLTASSYEQYF	TGTGCCAGCAGCTTGACTGCGAGCTCCTACGAGCAGTACTTC
-	TRBJ1-1	11	many	TRBV20-1	CSASVNTEAFF	TGCAGTGCTAGCGTGAACACTGAAGCTTTCTTT
-	TRBJ1-1	14	few	TRBV5-1	CASSLNQGNTEAFF	TGCGCCAGCAGCTTAAACCAGGGGAACACTGAAGCTTTCTTT
-	TRBJ1-3	14	many	TRBV10-3	CAIMDGSSGNTIYF	TGTGCCATCATGGATGGGAGCTCTGGAAACACCATATATTTT
-	TRBJ1-1	21	-	TRBV5-1	CASSFYICSASEVQGATEAFF	-
TRBD1	TRBJ1-1	14	-	TRBV19	CASSINRGNTEAFF	TGTGCCAGTAGTATCAACAGGGGCAACACTGAAGCTTTCTTT
TRBD2	TRBJ2-1	16	few	TRBV27	CASSFGRPSSYNEQFF	TGTGCCAGCAGTTTCGGGAGGCCCAGCTCCTACAATGAGCAGTTCTTC
-	TRBJ1-5	13	many	TRBV7-6	CASSPGRLQPQHF	TGTGCCAGCAGCCCGGGCCGGTTACAGCCCCAGCATTTT
-	TRBJ2-1	23	-	TRBV7-2	CASSFYICSARVLGRGSYNEQFF	-
TRBD2	TRBJ2-2	17	many	TRBV7-2	CASSLGLAGGNTGELFF	TGTGCCAGCAGCTTGGGACTAGCGGGGGGCAACACCGGGGAGCTGTTTTTT
TRBD2	TRBJ2-5	15	many	TRBV6-1	CASRSLAGRQETQYF	TGTGCCAGCAGATCCTTAGCGGGAAGGCAAGAGACCCAGTACTTC
-	TRBJ2-7	18	many	TRBV7-9	CASTPPDGQTLFAGEQYF	TGTGCCAGCACCCCACCCGATGGACAGACCCTTTTCGCCGGGGAGCAGTACTTC
TRBD2	TRBJ2-3	13	many	TRBV6-2/TRBV6-3	CASGRGAGQPQYF	TGTGCCTCAGGGAGGGGCGCGGGTCAGCCCCAGTATTTT
-	TRBJ2-3	14	many	TRBV5-1	CASSPRSPADTQYF	TGCGCCAGCAGCCCCCGGTCGCCCGCAGATACGCAGTATTTT
-	TRBJ1-1	15	many	TRBV5-1	CASSLAARSVTEAFF	TGCGCCAGCAGCTTGGCGGCCAGGTCCGTCACTGAAGCTTTCTTT
-	TRBJ1-1	14	-	TRBV16	CASSQSARGAEAFF	TGTGCCAGCAGCCAATCTGCCCGAGGGGCTGAAGCTTTCTTT
-	TRBJ2-1	13	many	TRBV5-1	CASSLAVYNEQFF	TGCGCCAGCAGCTTGGCAGTCTACAATGAGCAGTTCTTC
-	TRBJ1-5	15	many	TRBV6-5	CASSGGGGFNQPQHF	TGTGCCAGCAGTGGGGGGGGGGGCTTCAATCAGCCCCAGCATTTT
TRBD1	TRBJ1-1	13	many	TRBV7-2	CASRLGQGSEAFF	TGTGCCAGCAGACTGGGACAGGGATCTGAAGCTTTCTTT
TRBD2	TRBJ2-1	18	many	TRBV20-1	CSARLLGGTSGGYNEQFF	TGCAGTGCTAGACTTCTCGGGGGGACTAGCGGGGGATACAATGAGCAGTTCTTC